Sequencing of this T cell receptor (beta chain) was carried out in a study of T cell responses to AZD1222 COVID-19 vaccine. The study, taken as a whole, reports: Females made up more of the donors, who were largely white British, and clonal diversity may have come out too low. The peak T cell response came first, and repertoires were sampled only after it. Targeting of unmutated variant regions was reportedly seen in nearly half of spike-specific TCRs.

Method: immunoSEQ multiplex PCR; TCRdb's copy keeps in-frame clones and lacks some. Of 82,000 or so clones detected, 90% to 95% appear once; the ten largest clones hold around 5.3%. The count of this clone is one. Its target is not known. V gave up 5 bases and J gave up 5 bases, with 13 bases separating them. The CDR3 extends over 13 amino acids. CDR1 MNHEY and CDR2 SVGEGT come from the germline V gene. The TCR originated in an adult in good health. Sequenced here: peripheral blood, sampled on day 0 of AZD1222 vaccination. The chain has TRBV6-2 or TRBV6-3 and TRBJ2-7; D is uncertain. The CDR3 reads CASSNPNTDEQYF. In nucleotides, the CDR3 is TGTGCCAGCAGTAACCCTAACACCGACGAGCAGTACTTC.